The sequence of this T cell receptor beta chain was determined in a study of identical twins. A few counts support this clonotype. TCRdb processed the 5' RACE reads anew with MiXCR; each CDR3 protein has one entry. The sample includes 690,000 or so distinct CDR3 sequences, roughly 6% of them seen just once. The sequence came from a man younger than 35 in good health. Source material: naive T cells sorted from blood.

CDR3 nucleotide sequence: TGTGCCAGCAGTTACTCGCTAGCGGGAGGGACAGATACGCAGTATTTT. This encodes CASSYSLAGGTDTQYF. The chain couples TRBV6-5 to TRBJ2-3; 12 bases agree with TRBD2. V lost 0 bases, J lost 3 bases, and 1 base stayed unmatched. CDR1 is MNHEY, CDR2 SVGAGI, per germline. The CDR3 sequence is 16 residues long.